The T cell receptor beta chain described here comes from a study of blood T cell repertoires in COVID-19. Study overall: Specimens from acute and convalescent COVID-19 originated in the United States, Italy and Spain.

Germline V lookup: CDR1 DFQATT, CDR2 SNEGSKA (reference sequence). V was trimmed by 6 bases and J by 4 bases, leaving 9 bases between them. The CDR3 runs 11 residues. Assignments of participants to cohorts depended upon their own reported clinical history. The assay was immunoSEQ multiplex PCR, and TCRdb's table has in-frame clones only and misses some. This sample has under 200,000 clones, with under 90% found just once. The sample consisted of PBMCs or T cells enriched from blood (not recorded which). V gene TRBV20-1 combines with J gene TRBJ1-2; D is undetermined. The receptor was isolated from a man in his 60s who had recovered from COVID-19. The CDR3, as DNA: TGCAGTGCATCAGGTAGCTATGGCTACACCTTC. It is translated as CSASGSYGYTF.